The 27 T cell receptor beta chains listed next were all sequenced from one sample in a study of blood T cells in healthy people across ages. PCR was performed a second time for roughly 6 to 12 cycles using a sample-barcoded 5' primer and a J-beta primer mix. TCRdb passed the 5' RACE reads through MiXCR, listing each CDR3 protein once. The sample contains more than 500,000 distinct CDR3 sequences, approximately 26% of which appear only once. These sequences were also reported in another study, on T cells of mothers and their children.

Sequencing was performed on blood. These receptor sequences come from a boy aged 2 to 10 in good health.

Points on this clonotype: The CDR3 carries no conserved terminal phenylalanine or tryptophan, so it likely arises from a read error. V is TRBV5-1 and J is TRBJ2-5; D gene unclear. Looked up from germline, CDR1 is SGHRS and CDR2 is YFSETQ. The CDR3 spans 14 residues. The ends were cut back, 4 bases at V and 3 bases at J, with 13 bases in the middle. CDR3 sequence: CASSLDTGEETQYS. The CDR3 region has the DNA TGCGCCAGCAGCCTCGACACCGGCGAAGAGACCCAGTACTCC.

J is TRBJ2-3 and V is TRBV5-1; 12 positions match TRBD2. From germline, CDR1 is SGHRS and CDR2 YFSETQ. V shed 0 bases, J shed 6 bases, and the junction held 2 bases outside the gene matches. The CDR3 is 15 residues long. DNA of the CDR3: TGCGCCAGCAGCTTGGGACTAGCGGGGGACGATACGCAGTATTTT. Protein: CASSLGLAGDDTQYF.

This clonotype was found a few times. V usage is TRBV3-1 and J usage is TRBJ2-3; 9 bases are shared with TRBD2. Germline CDR1 and CDR2: LGHDT and YNNKEL (reference sequence). V shed 1 base and J 2 bases; nucleotides not matched to a gene: 4. This CDR3 contains 16 residues. CDR3 protein: CASSQGRLAATDTQYF. CDR3 nucleotides: TGTGCCAGCAGCCAAGGAAGACTAGCGGCCACAGATACGCAGTATTTT.

The rearrangement uses TRBV15 and TRBJ2-7; D may be TRBD1 or TRBD2 (5 bases each). Trimming took 0 bases from V and 4 from J, leaving 13 bases between them. Germline assignment: CDR1 LNHNV and CDR2 YYDKDF (reference sequence). CDR3 length: 15 amino acids. The chain's CDR3 is CATSRDPGAGYEQYF. Written as DNA, the CDR3 is TGTGCCACCAGCAGAGATCCCGGGGCCGGATACGAGCAGTACTTC.

This clonotype was recorded a few times. The rearrangement links TRBV5-1 to TRBJ2-5, with a weak D call TRBD2 (5 bases). Trimming shortened V by 0 bases and J by 5 bases, and 17 bases separated the two germline ends. The CDR3 length is 16 residues. Looked up from germline, CDR1 is SGHRS and CDR2 is YFSETQ. The CDR3 is CASSLGVTSGKETQYF. The CDR3 coding sequence is TGCGCCAGCAGCTTGGGAGTGACATCGGGAAAGGAGACCCAGTACTTC. Full variable domain (remainder filled in from reference TRBV5-1 and TRBJ2-5): KAGVTQTPRYLIKTRGQQVTLSCSPISGHRSVSWYQQTPGQGLQFLFEYFSETQRNKGNFPGRFSGRQFSNSRSEMNVSTLELGDSALYLCASSLGVTSGKETQYFGPGTRLLVL.

This clonotype was counted between two and nine times. The chain carries TRBV7-9 and TRBJ1-1; TRBD1 is a possible D gene (5 bases). This CDR3 has 11 residues. Germline CDR1 and CDR2: SEHNR and FQNEAQ (reference sequence). V dropped 7 bases and J dropped 7 bases, with 10 bases sitting between them. CDR3: CASTRGIEAFF. Written as DNA, the CDR3 is TGTGCCAGCACCCGGGGGATTGAAGCTTTCTTT.

V is TRBV27 and J is TRBJ2-1, with D tentatively TRBD1 or TRBD2 (6 bases each). V shed 7 bases and J shed 8 bases, with 18 bases lying between them. The CDR3 has 14 residues. Germline V gene sequence: CDR1 MNHEY, CDR2 SMNVEV (reference sequence). CDR3 sequence: CASTWGAPWDEQFF. The DNA for the CDR3 is TGTGCCAGCACCTGGGGGGCGCCTTGGGATGAGCAGTTCTTC.

As concerns this clonotype: With a much larger clone just one base away, this may be a read error. This sequence joins TRBV25-1 and TRBJ1-1, with D hard to call. There are 11 residues in the CDR3. The germline V gene has CDR1 MGHDK and CDR2 SYGVNS. The V end was cut by 7 bases, the J end by 1 base, with 4 bases between. CDR3 loop: CASKGNTEAFF. The CDR3 DNA is TGTGCCAGCAAGGGGAACACTGAAGCTTTCTTT.

Worth noting for this clonotype: The CDR3 end shows no conserved phenylalanine or tryptophan, and so a read error is likely. The chain couples TRBV7-8 to TRBJ2-2; possibly TRBD2 for D (6 bases). CDR1 is SGHVS and CDR2 is FQNEAQ in the germline V gene. With 2 bases removed from V and 7 bases from J, the gap between germline ends came to 14 bases. This CDR3 is 15 amino acids long. In DNA, the CDR3 is TGTGCCAGCAGCTTACAGGAGGGACGGGGCGGGGAGCTGTTTCTT. As protein: CASSLQEGRGGELFL.

The rearrangement links TRBV12-3 or TRBV12-4 to TRBJ1-4; no reliable D call. Trimming removed 6 bases at V and 5 bases at J, with 10 bases between. The CDR3 runs 13 residues. This CDR3 reads CASRRAGNEKLFF. DNA of the CDR3: TGTGCCAGCAGGAGGGCCGGGAATGAAAAACTGTTTTTT.

CDR3 sequence: CATAGTGGLSSGNTIYF. The CDR3 DNA sequence: TGTGCCACCGCCGGGACAGGGGGTCTCAGCTCTGGAAACACCATATATTTT. This chain uses TRBV25-1 with TRBJ1-3, with TRBD1 identical over 11 bases. This CDR3 contains 17 residues. Per the germline V gene, CDR1 is MGHDK and CDR2 is SYGVNS. Trimming cost V 10 bases and J 0 bases; bases outside gene matches: 11. The whole variable domain, remainder taken from reference TRBV25-1 and TRBJ1-3, is EADIYQTPRYLVIGTGKKITLECSQTMGHDKMYWYQQDPGMELHLIHYSYGVNSTEKGDLSSESTVSRIRTEHFPLTLESARPSHTSQYLCATAGTGGLSSGNTIYFGEGSWLTVV.

This chain links TRBV6-2 or TRBV6-3 with TRBJ2-5; D perhaps matches TRBD1 (6 bases). The CDR3 has 14 amino acids. Germline CDR1 MNHEY, CDR2 SVGEGT. V was trimmed by 6 bases and J by 1 base, leaving 12 bases between them. The CDR3 spells CASSSYRVQETQYF. In DNA, the CDR3 is TGTGCCAGCAGCTCGTACAGGGTCCAAGAGACCCAGTACTTC.

The rearrangement joins TRBV10-3 to TRBJ2-5, with D tentatively TRBD1 (6 bases). The germline V gene has CDR1 ENHRY and CDR2 SYGVKD. Trimming took off 3 bases at V and 6 bases at J, with 17 bases between the two ends. This CDR3 comprises 15 residues. The CDR3: CAISDGQSNLKTQYF. CDR3 sequence (DNA): TGTGCCATCAGTGACGGACAGTCCAATCTTAAGACCCAGTACTTC.

This clonotype was counted a few times. V is TRBV20-1 and J is TRBJ1-1; D is possibly TRBD1 (5 bases). Trimming shortened V by 2 bases and J by 4 bases, and 17 bases separated the two germline ends. CDR1 is DFQATT, CDR2 SNEGSKA, per germline (reference sequence). This CDR3 is 15 amino acids long. The CDR3 nucleotides read TGCAGTGCTAGAAAGTTGGGCTTTAGGGGCACTGAAGCTTTCTTT. As protein: CSARKLGFRGTEAFF.

This rearrangement joins TRBV9 to TRBJ2-3; D gene ambiguous. V was clipped by 0 bases and J by 0 bases, with 14 bases between them. Looked up from germline, CDR1 is SGDLS and CDR2 is YYNGEE. There are 17 residues in the CDR3. In nucleotides, the CDR3 is TGTGCCAGCAGCGTAGAGGTCGCGCGGCCTAGCACAGATACGCAGTATTTT. Protein sequence: CASSVEVARPSTDTQYF.

A few counts support this clonotype. The chain couples TRBV7-6 to TRBJ2-5; tentatively, D is TRBD2 (7 bases). The J call is in doubt because the DNA end fits TRBJ2-1 better. The CDR3 has 16 residues. CDR1 is SGHVS, CDR2 FNYEAQ, per germline. The CDR3 region is CASSLVRGGLFNEQFF. As DNA, the CDR3 is TGTGCCAGCAGCTTAGTGAGGGGGGGCCTGTTCAATGAGCAGTTCTTC.

This clonotype came up a few times. The J gene is TRBJ1-5, the V gene TRBV20-1; unclear D gene. The CDR3 length is 14 residues. V was pared by 2 bases and J by 4 bases, with 12 bases between. Per germline, CDR1 DFQATT and CDR2 SNEGSKA (reference sequence). The CDR3 DNA follows: TGCAGTGCTAGATTACTCGGAGAGAATCAGCCCCAGCATTTT. Its translation: CSARLLGENQPQHF.

Only a few counts were recorded for this clonotype. CDR3 amino acids: CSARGAGGGRNEQFF. In nucleotides, the CDR3 is TGCAGTGCTAGAGGGGCAGGGGGGGGTAGAAATGAGCAGTTCTTC. The V gene is TRBV20-1, the J gene TRBJ2-1, with D possibly being TRBD1 or TRBD2 (7 bases each). V lost 1 base, J lost 7 bases, and 17 bases lay in between. Germline V gene lookup returns CDR1 DFQATT and CDR2 SNEGSKA (reference sequence). CDR3 length: 15 amino acids.

The V gene is TRBV7-2, the J gene TRBJ1-2; a possible D gene is TRBD1 (5 bases). V was clipped by 0 bases and J by 1 base, with 12 bases between them. Germline V gene sequence: CDR1 SGHTA, CDR2 FQGNSA. This CDR3 comprises 16 residues. The DNA for the CDR3 is TGTGCCAGCAGCTTAGCTGGGGGGGGTTATAACTATGGCTACACCTTC. This codes for CASSLAGGGYNYGYTF.

In its sample, this clonotype was seen a few times. The chain links TRBV13 to TRBJ2-7; D remains unclear. Trimming left V 0 bases short and J 0 bases short, with 21 bases between. CDR1 PRHDT and CDR2 FYEKMQ come from the germline V gene (reference sequence). The CDR3 is 19 residues long. The CDR3 DNA is TGTGCCAGCAGCTTAGGCCTCCAGGTGTTGTCCTCAAGCTCCTACGAGCAGTACTTC. Amino acids: CASSLGLQVLSSSSYEQYF. Combining the CDR3 with reference TRBV13 and TRBJ2-7 gives the whole variable domain AAGVIQSPRHLIKEKRETATLKCYPIPRHDTVYWYQQGPGQDPQFLISFYEKMQSDKGSIPDRFSAQQFSDYHSELNMSSLELGDSALYFCASSLGLQVLSSSSYEQYFGPGTRLTVT.

This clonotype was observed many times. V and J are TRBV7-2 and TRBJ2-1, with 10 bases matching TRBD2. V trimming: 5 bases; J trimming: 8 bases; junction bases outside the gene matches: 12. This CDR3 has 16 residues. Germline CDR1 SGHTA, CDR2 FQGNSA. The CDR3 nucleotides read TGTGCCAGCAGCCAGAGCGGGGGGGCCCTATGGTATGAGCAGTTCTTC. Its protein is CASSQSGGALWYEQFF.

The V gene is TRBV27, the J gene TRBJ2-1, with D tentatively TRBD1 or TRBD2 (5 bases each). The CDR3 has 12 residues. Per germline, CDR1 MNHEY and CDR2 SMNVEV (reference sequence). The V end was cut by 4 bases, the J end by 13 bases, with 14 bases between. The CDR3 DNA is TGTGCCAGCAGTTGGGGGAACGGTGTACAGTTCTTC. It is translated as CASSWGNGVQFF.

This sequence joins TRBV6-2 or TRBV6-3 and TRBJ2-7, with D possibly TRBD1 on 6 matching bases. The germline V gene encodes CDR1 MNHEY and CDR2 SVGEGT. V lost 2 bases, J lost 4 bases, and 18 bases lay in between. The CDR3 contains 16 residues. The CDR3 spells CASSYPLGGQWYEQYF. The CDR3 DNA reads as TGTGCCAGCAGTTACCCTCTAGGGGGACAATGGTACGAGCAGTACTTC.

V usage is TRBV5-5 and J usage is TRBJ1-2; D ambiguous. V lost 0 bases to trimming and J lost 6 bases, with 18 bases between them. This CDR3 has 16 residues. Germline-derived CDR1 and CDR2 are SGHKS and YYEKEE (reference sequence). This chain's CDR3 is CASSLAGSGGAHGYTF. For the CDR3, the DNA is TGTGCCAGCAGCTTGGCCGGATCTGGAGGTGCTCATGGCTACACCTTC.

This clonotype appeared a few times. J is TRBJ1-2 and V is TRBV6-1; D possibly corresponds to TRBD1 (5 bases). Deletions cut 2 bases from V and 0 bases from J, with 16 bases between. CDR1 is MNHNS, CDR2 SASEGT, per germline. The CDR3 has 17 residues. Here the CDR3 reads CASSEPGEQATNYGYTF. The CDR3 DNA follows: TGTGCCAGCAGTGAACCTGGAGAACAGGCGACTAACTATGGCTACACCTTC.

This rearrangement joins TRBV12-3 or TRBV12-4 to TRBJ2-1; D is unclear. This CDR3 spans 15 amino acids. V gave up 9 bases and J gave up 4 bases, with 19 bases separating them. The CDR3: CASLDPGYPYNEQFF. Here the CDR3 DNA reads TGTGCCAGTCTAGACCCGGGCTATCCTTACAATGAGCAGTTCTTC.

The rearrangement uses TRBV20-1 and TRBJ2-5, with TRBD1 matching 7 bases. Germline values: CDR1 DFQATT, CDR2 SNEGSKA (reference sequence). After removal of 4 bases from V and 1 base from J, the junction contained 3 bases not matched to a gene. CDR3 length equals 13 residues. The CDR3 DNA reads as TGCAGTGCTACACGACAGGGCCAAGAGACCCAGTACTTC. Translating it yields CSATRQGQETQYF.